This T cell receptor beta chain derives from a study of T cells in Graves' hyperthyroidism and ophthalmopathy. The germline CDR1 and CDR2 sequences are SNHLY and FYNNEI. This CDR3 comprises 15 residues. V lost 6 bases to trimming and J lost 5 bases, with 14 bases between them. PBMCs were sourced from approximately 9 ml fresh peripheral blood. Template material for amplifying TCR beta CDR3 regions consisted of RNA transcripts. A set of HTBI primers served as the primers for a first-round RT-PCR of the TCR CDR3. In TCRdb, the multiplex PCR reads were re-called with MiXCR into one record per CDR3 protein. The data hold 300,000 or so distinct CDR3 sequences, with 15% to 20% observed a single time.

The J gene is TRBJ1-6, the V gene TRBV2; D ambiguous. The sample taken for sequencing was blood. The sequence derives from a woman between 45 and 60 years old with Graves' hyperthyroidism. The CDR3 protein is CASRTWVGNNSPLHF. CDR3 bases: TGTGCCAGCAGGACTTGGGTCGGGAATAATTCACCCCTCCACTTT.